A single sample gave rise to the 29 T cell receptor beta chains below, sequenced in a study of vaccination and CD4 T cells after COVID-19. The Oncomine TCR Beta short-read assay was what sequenced the DNA obtained from cultured CD4+ T cells. TCRdb used MiXCR to reprocess the PCR reads, holding one entry per CDR3 protein. The table shows 3,000 to 3,500 distinct CDR3 sequences, with less than 25% occurring only once. Antigen specificity for these receptors is unknown. The treatment denotes: roughly ten-day PBMC culture with coronavirus spike peptide pools or control peptides (ViraFEST assay). During the years 2011-2018, before the COVID-19 pandemic, the unexposed donor's CD4+ T cells were collected. The sequenced sample consisted of CD4+ T cells from blood, cultured in vitro. These receptors were collected from a human donor in good health.

V is TRBV11-1 and J is TRBJ1-6; TRBD1 might be the D (5 bases). V was clipped by 6 bases and J by 8 bases, with 14 bases between them. Germline CDR1 is SGHAT and CDR2 is FQDESV (reference sequence). CDR3 length equals 14 residues. The CDR3 is CASSFPGRYSPLHF. For the CDR3, the DNA is TGTGCCAGCAGTTTTCCGGGACGTTATTCACCCCTCCACTTT.

Within the sample, this clonotype is medium-sized. The V and J genes are TRBV6-5 and TRBJ2-5; no definite D call. Trimming pared 0 bases from V and 3 bases from J, leaving 8 bases between. The CDR3 is 14 residues long. Germline V CDR1 and CDR2: MNHEY, SVGAGI. CDR3 protein: CASSYSLGEETQYF. The DNA of the CDR3 is TGTGCCAGCAGTTACTCGCTAGGAGAAGAGACCCAGTACTTC.

This clonotype counts as medium-sized. The chain carries TRBV20-1 and TRBJ1-2; TRBD1 is a possible D gene (5 bases). Trimming took off 3 bases at V and 3 bases at J, with 17 bases between the two ends. Germline V gene sequence: CDR1 DFQATT, CDR2 SNEGSKA (reference sequence). The CDR3 consists of 15 residues. For the CDR3, the DNA is TGCAGTGCTAGGGGCCCTGGGGGTATGGACTATGGCTACACCTTC. The encoded protein is CSARGPGGMDYGYTF.

CDR3 sequence reads: CASSFSPAEEAFF. CDR3 nucleotide sequence: TGTGCCAGCAGCTTTAGTCCGGCAGAAGAAGCTTTCTTT. The chain links TRBV11-2 to TRBJ1-1; D ambiguous. Germline CDR1 and CDR2: SGHAT and FQNNGV. The CDR3 is made up of 13 amino acids. The V end was cut by 3 bases, the J end by 8 bases, with 13 bases between.

The J gene is TRBJ1-1, the V gene TRBV5-5; D uncertain. V lost 4 bases, J lost 1 base, and 17 bases lay in between. CDR3 length equals 16 residues. Looked up from germline, CDR1 is SGHKS and CDR2 is YYEKEE (reference sequence). The CDR3, as DNA: TGTGCCAGCAGCGAACGGGATAGGCAAAAGAACACTGAAGCTTTCTTT. It is translated as CASSERDRQKNTEAFF. Looking up the rest from reference TRBV5-5 and TRBJ1-1 gives the full variable domain: DAGVTQSPTHLIKTRGQQVTLRCSPISGHKSVSWYQQVLGQGPQFIFQYYEKEERGRGNFPDRFSARQFPNYSSELNVNALLLGDSALYLCASSERDRQKNTEAFFGQGTRLTVV.

The chain couples TRBV5-1 to TRBJ1-1; D is ambiguous. Trimming removed 2 bases from V and 1 base from J, with 9 bases in between. This CDR3 comprises 14 residues. Per the germline V gene, CDR1 is SGHRS and CDR2 is YFSETQ. CDR3 sequence reads: CASSLSPTNTEAFF. CDR3 sequence (DNA): TGCGCCAGCAGCTTATCCCCTACGAACACTGAAGCTTTCTTT.

The rearrangement uses TRBV7-9 and TRBJ1-5; 8 bases line up with TRBD1. This CDR3 contains 14 residues. Looked up from germline, CDR1 is SEHNR and CDR2 is FQNEAQ (reference sequence). V dropped 5 bases and J dropped 7; count of bases not matched to a gene: 7. This CDR3 reads CASSPIRGHQPQHF. The DNA of the CDR3 is TGTGCCAGCAGCCCCATCAGGGGGCACCAGCCCCAGCATTTT.

This clonotype was recorded a few times. The chain is built from TRBV4-3 and TRBJ1-1; 7 bases match TRBD1. Per the germline V gene, CDR1 is LGHNA and CDR2 is YSLEER. The CDR3 length is 14 residues. Trimming removed 2 bases from V and 1 base from J; junction bases left unmatched: 1. Here the CDR3 reads CASSQRTGNTEAFF. In DNA form, the CDR3 reads TGCGCCAGCAGCCAAAGGACAGGGAACACTGAAGCTTTCTTT.

The gene calls are TRBV9 and TRBJ2-5; D tentatively fits TRBD1 or TRBD2 (5 bases each). The length of the CDR3 is 17 residues. The germline V gene has CDR1 SGDLS and CDR2 YYNGEE. Trimming took off 6 bases at V and 0 bases at J, with 21 bases between the two ends. The CDR3 reads CASTRGPSRQYQETQYF. The CDR3 DNA reads as TGTGCCAGCACCCGTGGCCCTAGCCGACAGTACCAAGAGACCCAGTACTTC.

In this sample, this clonotype turned up once. The V gene is TRBV3-1, the J gene TRBJ2-1; 9 bases align to TRBD2. Germline assignment: CDR1 LGHDT and CDR2 YNNKEL (reference sequence). The CDR3 has 12 amino acids. J lost 12 bases, V lost 2 bases, and 2 bases had no gene match. The CDR3 region is CASSQMTSGQFF. In DNA form, the CDR3 reads TGTGCCAGCAGCCAAATGACTAGCGGGCAGTTCTTC.

In its sample, this clonotype ranks as medium-sized. The chain carries TRBV20-1 and TRBJ2-3; tentatively, D is TRBD1 or TRBD2 (5 bases each). The V gene lost 6 bases and the J gene lost 4 bases, with 17 bases spanning the gap. The CDR3 consists of 14 residues. Germline V CDR1 and CDR2: DFQATT, SNEGSKA (reference sequence). The DNA for the CDR3 is TGCAGTGCGAGGGGCGTCGAGAGCCCAGATACGCAGTATTTT. It translates to CSARGVESPDTQYF.

The gene calls are TRBV10-3 and TRBJ2-3, with D unresolved. From germline, CDR1 is ENHRY and CDR2 SYGVKD. V was cut by 8 bases and J by 3 bases, with 12 bases left in between. The length of the CDR3 is 13 residues. The CDR3 is CAIARPQTDTQYF. The CDR3 bases are TGTGCCATCGCTCGGCCTCAGACAGATACGCAGTATTTT.

The chain has TRBV5-5 and TRBJ1-5; D gene unclear. Germline lookup yields CDR1 SGHKS and CDR2 YYEKEE (reference sequence). The CDR3 runs 13 residues. The V end was cut by 4 bases, the J end by 0 bases, with 5 bases between. The chain's CDR3 is CASSTYSNQPQHF. CDR3 sequence (DNA): TGTGCCAGCAGCACTTATAGCAATCAGCCCCAGCATTTT.

V and J are TRBV5-4 and TRBJ2-3; TRBD1 aligns across 11 bases. The J segment lost 1 base and the V segment lost 3 bases, leaving 7 bases of the junction unmatched. Germline V CDR1 and CDR2: SGHNT, YYREEE (reference sequence). CDR3 length: 17 amino acids. This CDR3 reads CASSSGQGAVGTDTQYF. The DNA for the CDR3 is TGTGCCAGCAGCTCAGGACAGGGGGCGGTTGGCACAGATACGCAGTATTTT.

This clonotype was seen a few times. The chain employs TRBV24-1 and TRBJ1-2; D is possibly TRBD1 (5 bases). This CDR3 comprises 14 residues. Germline V gene data show CDR1 as KGHDR and CDR2 as SFDVKD. With 0 bases removed from V and 5 bases from J, the gap between germline ends came to 9 bases. CDR3 region: CATSDLGQGYGYTF. CDR3 in DNA: TGTGCCACCAGTGATTTGGGGCAGGGATATGGCTACACCTTC.

This clonotype has only one observation. The chain joins TRBV6-1 to TRBJ2-1; no definite D call. V lost 1 base and J 0 bases, leaving 13 bases between the germline ends. The CDR3 loop spans 17 amino acids. CDR1 and CDR2 from the germline V gene are MNHNS and SASEGT. CDR3: CASSEGIRAISYNEQFF. As DNA, the CDR3 is TGTGCCAGCAGTGAAGGTATAAGGGCAATCTCCTACAATGAGCAGTTCTTC.

The chain has TRBV10-3 and TRBJ2-4; 9 nucleotides align to TRBD2. V gave up 6 bases and J gave up 8 bases; unmatched junction bases: 8. Germline loops: CDR1 ENHRY, CDR2 SYGVKD. CDR3 size: 14 residues. The CDR3 DNA reads as TGTGCCATCAGCGCAGCGGGGGGAAGGGACATTCAGTACTTC. Its protein product is CAISAAGGRDIQYF.

The rearrangement uses TRBV20-1 and TRBJ2-1; TRBD2 agrees at 8 bases. The CDR3 runs 13 residues. Germline CDR1 is DFQATT and CDR2 is SNEGSKA (reference sequence). The ends lost 6 bases at V and 7 bases at J; junction bases unmatched: 8. The CDR3 protein is CSAFGRALNEQFF. The CDR3 DNA reads TGCAGTGCCTTCGGGAGGGCCTTAAATGAGCAGTTCTTC.

By frequency in the sample, this clonotype is medium-sized (0.01 to 0.1%). V usage is TRBV6-1 and J usage is TRBJ1-5, with 9 bases lining up with TRBD1. CDR1 is MNHNS, CDR2 SASEGT, per germline. J lost 6 bases, V lost 8 bases, and 5 bases had no gene match. The length of the CDR3 is 13 residues. CDR3 in DNA: TGTGCCAGCTCTACAGGGGGCGGTCAGCCCCAGCATTTT. It yields the protein CASSTGGGQPQHF.

Only a few counts were recorded for this clonotype. The CDR3 region has the DNA TGCAGTGCTCCGGGCCCCACGTCGGAGACCCAGTACTTC. This sequence encodes CSAPGPTSETQYF. The chain uses TRBV20-1 and TRBJ2-5, with D hard to call. The CDR3 sequence is 13 residues long. V was trimmed by 5 bases and J by 5 bases, leaving 15 bases between them. Looked up from germline, CDR1 is DFQATT and CDR2 is SNEGSKA (reference sequence).

The table lists this clonotype with a few counts. CDR3 amino acids: CSARPPGVQETQYF. The CDR3 DNA reads as TGCAGTGCTAGACCGCCCGGGGTCCAAGAGACCCAGTACTTC. The chain recombines TRBV20-1 with TRBJ2-5, with a weak D call TRBD2 (5 bases). Trimming left V 2 bases short and J 1 base short, with 11 bases between. This CDR3 has 14 residues. CDR1 is DFQATT and CDR2 is SNEGSKA in the germline V gene (reference sequence).

The V gene is TRBV27, the J gene TRBJ1-2, with 7 nucleotides matching TRBD1. The J segment lost 5 bases and the V segment lost 6 bases, leaving 6 bases of the junction unmatched. The CDR3 sequence is 13 residues long. Looked up from germline, CDR1 is MNHEY and CDR2 is SMNVEV (reference sequence). CDR3 nucleotides: TGTGCCAGCAGGTTACAGGGGACTTATGGCTACACCTTC. The encoded protein is CASRLQGTYGYTF.

By sample share, this clonotype is medium-sized. V is TRBV28 and J is TRBJ1-5; tentatively, D is TRBD1 (5 bases). Germline lookup yields CDR1 MDHEN and CDR2 SYDVKM. The CDR3 is 15 amino acids. V was cut by 5 bases and J by 7 bases, with 18 bases left in between. The CDR3 spells CASSQPGFGRQPQHF. The CDR3, as DNA: TGTGCCAGCAGTCAACCAGGGTTTGGGCGGCAGCCCCAGCATTTT. The whole variable domain, remainder taken from reference TRBV28 and TRBJ1-5, is DVKVTQSSRYLVKRTGEKVFLECVQDMDHENMFWYRQDPGLGLRLIYFSYDVKMKEKGDIPEGYSVSREKKERFSLILESASTNQTSMYLCASSQPGFGRQPQHFGDGTRLSIL.

The V call is TRBV9, the J call TRBJ1-6; D is perhaps TRBD1 (6 bases). This CDR3 has 14 amino acids. Germline V gene sequence: CDR1 SGDLS, CDR2 YYNGEE. The V and J ends lost 3 bases and 10 bases respectively, with 14 bases between them. CDR3 region: CASSANRVGSPLHF. The CDR3 nucleotides are TGTGCCAGCAGCGCAAACAGGGTTGGGTCACCCCTCCACTTT.

This clonotype was seen more than once but under ten times. The chain couples TRBV28 to TRBJ1-1, with unresolved D. Trimming took off 2 bases at V and 8 bases at J, with 3 bases between the two ends. The CDR3 is 10 residues long. Per germline, CDR1 MDHEN and CDR2 SYDVKM. The CDR3 reads CASSLGEAFF. CDR3 DNA: TGTGCCAGCAGTTTAGGAGAAGCTTTCTTT. The full variable domain, in which reference TRBV28 and TRBJ1-1 provide the parts outside the CDR3, is DVKVTQSSRYLVKRTGEKVFLECVQDMDHENMFWYRQDPGLGLRLIYFSYDVKMKEKGDIPEGYSVSREKKERFSLILESASTNQTSMYLCASSLGEAFFGQGTRLTVV.

V usage is TRBV6-1 and J usage is TRBJ2-3; TRBD1 agrees at 9 bases. V was pared by 4 bases and J by 2 bases, with 4 bases of the junction left unmatched. The length of the CDR3 is 15 residues. Germline lookup yields CDR1 MNHNS and CDR2 SASEGT. The CDR3 DNA follows: TGTGCCAGCAGTGGCCGGGACAGGGTCACAGATACGCAGTATTTT. It encodes CASSGRDRVTDTQYF.

This clonotype is large in the sample. The V and J genes are TRBV19 and TRBJ1-1; D might be TRBD1 (6 bases). From germline, CDR1 is LNHDA and CDR2 SQIVND (reference sequence). Trimming cost V 8 bases and J 0 bases, with 10 bases left between them. The CDR3 spans 13 residues. CDR3 protein: CASGQSMNTEAFF. DNA for the CDR3: TGTGCCAGTGGACAGTCCATGAACACTGAAGCTTTCTTT.

This clonotype came up once. The chain joins TRBV5-1 to TRBJ2-7; 7 bases line up with TRBD1. The V segment lost 1 base and the J segment 1 base; nucleotides outside the gene matches: 5. Per germline, CDR1 SGHRS and CDR2 YFSETQ. The CDR3 totals 15 residues. The CDR3 DNA follows: TGCGCCAGCAGCTTGTCCGGGACAGAGTCCTACGAGCAGTACTTC. This translates into CASSLSGTESYEQYF.

This clonotype was observed a few times. This rearrangement joins TRBV18 to TRBJ2-5; D ambiguous. This CDR3 is 12 amino acids long. Trimming left V 0 bases short and J 7 bases short, with 6 bases between. Germline V gene sequence: CDR1 KGHSH, CDR2 LQKENI. The CDR3 protein is CASSPPHATQYF. DNA for the CDR3: TGTGCCAGCTCACCACCGCACGCGACCCAGTACTTC. The whole variable domain, remainder taken from reference TRBV18 and TRBJ2-5, is NAGVMQNPRHLVRRRGQEARLRCSPMKGHSHVYWYRQLPEEGLKFMVYLQKENIIDESGMPKERFSAEFPKEGPSILRIQQVVRGDSAAYFCASSPPHATQYFGPGTRLLVL.